This TCR beta chain was found in a study of T cells after yellow fever vaccination. Study-level findings and limits: CD4 and CD8 compartments shared a small share of clonotypes, likely from convergent recombination. When the response was secondary, it was weaker but reached its peak faster, day 5 versus 15. After the booster, approximately 95% of CD4 and just over 85% of CD8 primary-response clones were re-detected. Abundant clonotypes from the bulk population could get into FACS-sorted repertoires as contaminants.

A single record per CDR3 protein comes from TCRdb applying MiXCR to the 5' RACE reads. The data show 150,000 to 200,000 distinct CDR3 sequences, 9.5% to 11% seen once. This clonotype came up once. Its antigen is still unknown. V was shortened by 3 bases and J by 0 bases, with 11 bases between the two germline ends. The CDR3 has 15 amino acids. The V gene's germline CDR1 is MRHNA and CDR2 SNTAGT. This TCR came from a man aged 18 to 29 who received the YFV17D yellow fever vaccine. Sequences were derived from CD8+ T cells sorted from PBMCs, sampled 15 days after the yellow fever booster vaccination. The chain employs TRBV6-4 and TRBJ1-2; D gene uncertain. DNA of the CDR3: TGTGCCAGCAGTGAAGAACCCGGGCCTAACTATGGCTACACCTTC. Its protein product is CASSEEPGPNYGYTF.